This T cell receptor beta chain is drawn from a study of blood T cell repertoires in COVID-19 (TCRdb year 2020). Study-level background: The collaborator samples originated in the United States, Italy and Spain and spanned the acute and convalescent phases of COVID-19. Sample metadata almost always included a de-identified subject ID, COVID-19 status, age in years and sex. A freely available public database, intended as a resource for researchers studying the immune response to SARS-CoV-2, is where the repertoires were released. Subjects who had been exposed to COVID-19, were actively infected with it, or had recovered from it provided the deeply sampled blood TCRbeta repertoires that made up the dataset. The prospective study material was composed of cDNA or gDNA derived from T cells, B-cell-depleted T cells, or PBMCs. The samples were drawn from two sources: the first 160 participants of the ongoing ImmuneRACE study, and 1,200 or so subjects contributed by 6 global collaborators. Where available, HLA class I and class II types were taken from metadata supplied by the sample provider and were not determined by assay-based typing.

Study-wide conclusions, independent of this receptor: How much clinical and demographic metadata was included differed by source and by participant, and the metadata was provided uncurated.

The CDR3, cysteine through phenylalanine, is 15 amino acids long. The read is trimmed to its CDR3 DNA, 45 bases read in frame from base 1. V trim: 6 bases; J trim: 7 bases; unmatched bases: 7. The germline V gene (reference sequence) supplies CDR1 SGHAT and CDR2 FQDESV. Collaborating institutions collected whole blood in K2EDTA tubes following their own protocols. For TCRbeta analysis, collaborators shipped samples as frozen whole blood, isolated PBMCs, or DNA extracted from either of those sample types. With regard to this clone: Its antigen has not been determined. No much larger clone exists at a distance of one base, and base qualities are not known.

TCRbeta CDR3 regions were amplified from genomic DNA using the immunoSEQ Assay, a bias-controlled multiplex PCR. The authors' pipeline ran thus. Within the assay, amplification of reference gene primers was used to estimate how many nucleated cells each sample contained. To quantify the absolute abundance of each unique TCRbeta CDR3 rearrangement, sequence reads were collapsed and filtered. Productive Simpson clonality was computed per sample as the square root of Simpson's diversity index over productive rearrangements. Drawn from immuneACCESS, this table holds only the in-frame rearrangements with V and J called that TCRdb kept. Clones are partly lost; checked studies trace under half to an unresolved V gene and leave the rest unexplained. That table gives V, J and clone size, and the DNA gave D and trimming. A total of around 87,000 clones appear in this sample, approximately 90% of them only once. The top ten clonotypes cover more than 8% of the sample.

This receptor was taken from a middle-aged man with acute or convalescent COVID-19. Source material: peripheral blood. The chain employs TRBV11-1 and TRBJ1-6; TRBD1 lines up with 9 middle nucleotides. The CDR3 is CASRKTGGGNSPLHF. In nucleotide form, the sequence is TGTGCCAGCAGGAAGACAGGGGGTGGAAATTCACCCCTCCACTTT. With all but the CDR3 taken from the reference TRBV11-1 and TRBJ1-6 genes, the full variable domain is: EAEVAQSPRYKITEKSQAVAFWCDPISGHATLYWYRQILGQGPELLVQFQDESVVDDSQLPKDRFSAERLKGVDSTLKIQPAELGDSAMYLCASRKTGGGNSPLHFGNGTRLTVT.